This T cell receptor beta chain was profiled in a study of CD8 T cells in ankylosing spondylitis. The CDR3 extends over 14 amino acids. Trimming shortened V by 7 bases and J by 5 bases, and 15 bases separated the two germline ends. This clonotype has ten or more counts. The TCR beta libraries were generated through quantitative 5'-RACE incorporating molecular barcodes. TCRdb called the 5' RACE reads again in MiXCR, with one record for every CDR3 protein. The profile shows about 160,000 distinct CDR3 sequences, around a tenth of them singletons. This chain joins TRBV12-3 or TRBV12-4 and TRBJ2-1; TRBD1 might be the D (6 bases). This TCR was sampled from a female donor with ankylosing spondylitis or in good health (not recorded which). Material for sequencing was blood, either unsorted or a sorted T cell fraction (not recorded which). This CDR3 is CASTIGGRDNEQFF. The CDR3 nucleotides are TGTGCCAGCACTATTGGGGGCCGCGACAATGAGCAGTTCTTC.